Given below is one T cell receptor (beta chain) in context. The record originates from a study of spatial heterogeneity in lung cancer. Whole-study context: Donors were 55 to 75 untreated early-stage non-small cell lung cancer patients. More beta-chain than alpha-chain sequences were consistently detected.

Trimming took off 0 bases at V and 8 bases at J, with 8 bases between the two ends. This CDR3 has 13 amino acids. The germline V gene has CDR1 SGHDN and CDR2 FVKESK. On each TCR cDNA molecule, a unique molecular identifier was present. TCRdb fed the 5' RACE reads into MiXCR, producing one record per CDR3 protein. Among roughly 71,000 distinct CDR3 sequences listed, 7.5% to 10% were seen once. Time point given: blood at routine non-recurrence follow-up after resection. The sequencing used PBMCs, collected at follow-up. The receptor was derived from a female donor with early-stage non-small cell lung cancer. The chain has TRBV14 and TRBJ1-3; tentative D call: TRBD1 (5 bases). The CDR3 nucleotides read TGTGCCAGCAGCCAAGATCGAGGGGACACCATATATTTT. This codes for CASSQDRGDTIYF.